Listed below are T cell receptor beta chains from one sample, sequenced in a study of T cell changes during pregnancy in multiple sclerosis. Assay used: immunoSEQ multiplex PCR; TCRdb lists only in-frame clones, some missing. The sample lists about 40,000 clones, roughly 90% occurring once. Sample: CD8+ T cells from peripheral blood mononuclear cells, taken in the first trimester of pregnancy. Receptors were obtained from a female donor with multiple sclerosis, enrolled in a pregnancy study. The CDR3 runs from the conserved cysteine through the conserved F or W. A D gene is named only where the DNA matches it firmly. Size values are once, few and many counts, or a class for expanded clones, and some rows have none.

>TRBV5-6|-|TRBJ1-2|TRBD1
TGTGCCAGCAGCTTGGGGGTTGAGACAGGGGTTGTCGGCTACACCTTC
CASSLGVETGVVGYTF
>TRBV6-1|-|TRBJ2-7|TRBD1
TGTGCCAGCAGTGAAGTAGGGGGGACAGGGAACGGGCAGTACTTC
CASSEVGGTGNGQYF
>TRBV30|-|TRBJ1-1|-
TGTGCCTGGCGGGGGGGTATGAACACTGAAGCTTTCTTT
CAWRGGMNTEAFF
>TRBV5-1|-|TRBJ2-3|-
TGCGCCAGCAGCGAGCAGGCTCCAAGCACAGATACGCAGTATTTT
CASSEQAPSTDTQYF
>TRBV7-2|few|TRBJ2-5|-
TGTGCCAGCAGCTTAGAGGGCAGGGGGGTAGAGACCCAGTACTTC
CASSLEGRGVETQYF
>TRBV15|-|TRBJ1-2|-
TGTGCCACCAGCAGAGTAGCAGGGTTTGGCTACACCTTC
CATSRVAGFGYTF
>TRBV14|-|TRBJ2-1|TRBD2
TGTGCCAGCAGGGAGGCAGTGGCGGGGGGGACCTACAATGAGCAGTTCTTC
CASREAVAGGTYNEQFF
>TRBV2|-|TRBJ1-4|-
TGTGCCACTCGACCCCCAGGGGACGGTGAAAAACTGTTTTTT
CATRPPGDGEKLFF
>TRBV19|-|TRBJ2-2|-
TGTGCCAGTCGATTACTGACAGACTCGGACACCGGGGAGCTGTTTTTT
CASRLLTDSDTGELFF
>TRBV15|-|TRBJ1-3|-
TGTGCCACCAGCAGAGAATTTGCGGGTGTCGCTGGAAACACCATATATTTT
CATSREFAGVAGNTIYF
>TRBV2|-|TRBJ2-1|TRBD2
TGTGCCAGCAGCGGGGGGGGGACTTCGCTCTACAATGAGCAGTTCTTC
CASSGGGTSLYNEQFF
>TRBV6-5|few|TRBJ1-3|TRBD1
TGTGCCAGCAGTTACGACAGGGCTGGAAACACCATATATTTT
CASSYDRAGNTIYF
>TRBV5-6|-|TRBJ2-7|TRBD1
TGTGCCAGCAGCTTCGGACAGGGGACTTACGAGCAGTACTTC
CASSFGQGTYEQYF
>TRBV29-1|-|TRBJ1-2|TRBD1
TGCAGCGTTGGAAGGGACAGGGGGTCTGGCTACACCTTC
CSVGRDRGSGYTF
>TRBV2|-|TRBJ2-1|-
TGTGCCAGCAGTGAAGGAGGGTGGGGTGAGCAGTTCTTC
CASSEGGWGEQFF
>TRBV10-3|-|TRBJ2-5|TRBD2
TGTGCCATCAGTAGCTCTAGGGCTAGCGGGGAAGAGACCCAGTACTTC
CAISSSRASGEETQYF
>TRBV27|-|TRBJ1-1|TRBD1
TGTGCCAGCAGCGCTACTCCCAGGGGGACTGAAGCTTTCTTT
CASSATPRGTEAFF
>TRBV5-1|once|TRBJ1-2|-
TGCGCCAGCAGCTTGGAAGACGACAGCAACTATGGCTACACCTTC
CASSLEDDSNYGYTF
>TRBV5-6|-|TRBJ1-2|TRBD1
TGTGCCAGCAGCGGGGGACAGGTCCTCTATGGCTACACCTTC
CASSGGQVLYGYTF